A few counts support the clone carrying this T cell receptor (beta chain). The antigen remains undetermined. The CDR3 runs to 15 residues. V was shortened by 2 bases and J by 5 bases, with 16 bases between the two germline ends. Germline CDR1 SNHLY, CDR2 FYNNEI. These data originate in a study of cytomegalovirus exposure and HLA in healthy donors. Overall study: The study's early data release held tens of millions of unique TCRs from HLA-typed donors. Study observations and caveats: In a later analysis, at a false discovery rate of 0.05, over 15,000 TCR beta sequences matched HLA alleles.

The PCR employed 60 Vbeta primers together with 13 Jbeta primers. In the original processing: The authors later counted approximately 80 million unique TCR beta chains, roughly 11 million of them shared. Generated by immunoSEQ multiplex PCR, the TCRdb table keeps only in-frame clones and is missing some. The V and J calls and the clone size are those of that table, but D and trimming were determined from the DNA. Of around 220,000 clones listed, over 75% are singletons. This clonotype was sampled from a man in his late teens or twenties in good health and CMV-seronegative. The sample taken for sequencing was PBMCs. The chain carries TRBV2 and TRBJ2-7; D perhaps matches TRBD1 (6 bases). CDR3 nucleotides: TGTGCCAGCAGTGAACTAGTACAGGGAGTGGACGAGCAGTACTTC. It specifies CASSELVQGVDEQYF.